These T cell receptor beta chains were read from a single sample in a study of beta chain features in type 1 diabetes. TCRdb's table, derived via immunoSEQ multiplex PCR, lists solely in-frame clones and lacks some. The sample holds 500,000 to 700,000 clones, 15% to 19% seen once. The material sequenced was naive CD4+ T cells from blood. The receptors come from a man between 18 and 35 years old in good health. CDR3s include the opening cysteine and the closing phenylalanine or tryptophan. D genes are given only for firm matches. Size is stated for part of the rows, as once, few or many counts, or as a class when the clone is expanded.

d_call | j_call | clone_size | cdr3_length | v_call | cdr3_nt | cdr3_aa
TRBD1 | TRBJ2-1 | NA | 13 | TRBV7-2 | TGTGCCAGCAGCGGAGGGACAGGGGACGGTCGGGTCTTC | CASSGGTGDGRVF
TRBD1 | TRBJ2-4 | few | 15 | TRBV4-3 | TGCGCCAGCAGCCAAGAAGGGACAGGGGTCCGCATTCAGTACTTC | CASSQEGTGVRIQYF
TRBD1 | TRBJ2-5 | few | 14 | TRBV7-2 | TGTGCCAGCAGCAAATACAGGGACAGCGAGACCCAGTACTTC | CASSKYRDSETQYF
NA | TRBJ2-1 | NA | 15 | TRBV2 | TGTGCCAGCAGTGCGGATCCGGGCTCCTACAATGAGCAGTTCTTC | CASSADPGSYNEQFF
NA | TRBJ2-5 | NA | 13 | TRBV6-4 | TGTGCCAGCAGTGCGGGGCTGGGGGAGACCCAGTACTTC | CASSAGLGETQYF
TRBD2 | TRBJ2-1 | few | 15 | TRBV5-4 | TGTGCCAGCAGCTCGCTAGCGGGGGGGCCGAATGAGCAGTTCTTC | CASSSLAGGPNEQFF
TRBD1 | TRBJ2-2 | NA | 13 | TRBV4-3 | TGCGCCACCAGACAGGGGAACACCGGGGAGCTGTTTTTT | CATRQGNTGELFF
NA | TRBJ1-1 | NA | 13 | TRBV9 | TGTGCCAGCAGGGAGGCAAGCGGGACTGAAGCTTTCTTT | CASREASGTEAFF
TRBD1 | TRBJ1-5 | few | 13 | TRBV19 | TGTGCCAGTATGAGTCAGGGGGGACAGCCCCAGCATTTT | CASMSQGGQPQHF
TRBD2 | TRBJ2-3 | few | 14 | TRBV5-4 | TGTGCCAGCTCAAGCGGGGGGAACACAGATACGCAGTATTTT | CASSSGGNTDTQYF
NA | TRBJ2-1 | NA | 14 | TRBV25-1 | TGTGCCAGCAGTGAAGACAGGAACTACAATGAGCAGTTCTTC | CASSEDRNYNEQFF
TRBD1 | TRBJ2-7 | NA | 14 | TRBV5-6 | TGTGCCAGCACCTTCTGGGACAGGGTATCCGAGCAGTACTTC | CASTFWDRVSEQYF
NA | TRBJ1-1 | few | 13 | TRBV5-1 | TGCGCCAGCAGCTTGGTGGGACCCACGGTGGCTTTCTTT | CASSLVGPTVAFF
NA | TRBJ1-1 | NA | 13 | TRBV6-1 | TGTGCCAGCAGCGGTCGGCGGGACACTGAAGCTTTCTTT | CASSGRRDTEAFF
TRBD2 | TRBJ2-7 | NA | 15 | TRBV10-3 | TGTGCCATCAGTGGCGGGGGGCTAGCGGCCTACGAGCAGTACTTC | CAISGGGLAAYEQYF
NA | TRBJ1-5 | NA | 15 | TRBV7-2 | TGTGCCAGCACCCCCTATTCAGGGGGCAATCAGCCCCAGCATTTT | CASTPYSGGNQPQHF
NA | TRBJ2-7 | few | 15 | TRBV7-3 | TGTGCCAGCAGCTTAGGGGGCGGTACGAACTACGAGCAGTACTTC | CASSLGGGTNYEQYF
TRBD1 | TRBJ1-2 | NA | 14 | TRBV19 | TGTGCCAGTAGTATAACAGGGGAGGCCTATGGCTACACCTTC | CASSITGEAYGYTF
TRBD1 | TRBJ2-7 | NA | 14 | TRBV7-2 | TGTGCCAGCAGCCGTCGGGACAGGTTCTACGAGCAGTACTTC | CASSRRDRFYEQYF
NA | TRBJ2-2 | NA | 13 | TRBV19 | TGTGCCAGTATTAGTCAGTACCCCGGGGAGCTGTTTTTT | CASISQYPGELFF
TRBD2 | TRBJ2-3 | few | 16 | TRBV29-1 | TGCAGCGTTGAAATAGCGGGGTCCAGCGGGACAGATACGCAGTATTTT | CSVEIAGSSGTDTQYF
NA | TRBJ2-1 | NA | 13 | TRBV6-5 | TGTGCCAGCGCCAGACCGCTTTCGAATGGGCAGTTCTTC | CASARPLSNGQFF
NA | TRBJ2-5 | few | 15 | TRBV5-1 | TGCGCCAGCAGCTCTTCCCCCGGGACACAAGAGACCCAGTACTTC | CASSSSPGTQETQYF
TRBD2 | TRBJ2-7 | few | 16 | TRBV28 | TGTGCCAGCAGTTTCCGGACTAGCGGGAGAAAGGACGAGCAGTACTTC | CASSFRTSGRKDEQYF
NA | TRBJ2-5 | few | 14 | TRBV30 | TGTGCCTGGACGGGACCGCCACTACAAGAGACCCAGTACTTC | CAWTGPPLQETQYF
NA | TRBJ2-2 | few | 14 | TRBV4-3 | TGCGCCAGCAGCCAGGATCCTCGGGTCGGGGAGCTGTTTTTT | CASSQDPRVGELFF
NA | TRBJ2-7 | NA | 11 | TRBV20-1 | TGCAGTACTCCCGTTGGGACGGAGCAGTACTTC | CSTPVGTEQYF
NA | TRBJ2-7 | NA | 13 | TRBV4-1 | TGCGCCAGCAGCCAAGAGTGGGATCCCGAGCAGTACTTC | CASSQEWDPEQYF
NA | TRBJ2-4 | few | 13 | TRBV4-1 | TGCGCCAGCAGCCAAGAAACCCCGGCCATTCAGTACTTC | CASSQETPAIQYF
TRBD2 | TRBJ2-7 | few | 15 | TRBV28 | TGTGCCAGCAGTACCGGGACTAAGATAACCTACGAGCAGTACTTC | CASSTGTKITYEQYF
NA | TRBJ2-4 | few | 14 | TRBV11-2 | TGTGCCAGCAGCGGCCGCACCAACAAAAACATTCAGTACTTC | CASSGRTNKNIQYF